This TCR beta chain was captured by sequencing in a study of cytotoxic CD8 clonotypes in ibrutinib-treated CLL. Across the study: Responses comprised around 24 partial and 2 complete; at median approximately 70 months, around 14 remained remitted and about 12 progressed. Response samples were taken after a median of about 11 months on treatment, range 6 to 36. The study's findings and limits: Once treatment began, public clonotypes, which were uncommon, contracted or stayed stable. Baseline clonality, above age-matched healthy donor levels, tracked circulating CD8+ T-cell counts.

The method was immunoSEQ multiplex PCR; TCRdb's version includes in-frame clones alone and lacks a portion of them. The sample lists about 68,000 clones; about two thirds were seen once. The CDR3 is 17 residues long. Trimming left V 2 bases short and J 7 bases short, with 20 bases between. The germline V gene has CDR1 MGHRA and CDR2 YSYEKL. Regarding this clone: Its antigen is still unknown.

The sequence derives from a human donor with chronic lymphocytic leukemia. This sequence joins TRBV4-1 and TRBJ1-4, with a weak D call TRBD1 (5 bases). The sample in question was PBMCs, obtained after 12 months of ibrutinib treatment. The CDR3 region is CASSQSFPGLLIEKLFF. DNA for the CDR3: TGCGCCAGCAGCCAATCGTTTCCGGGACTCTTAATTGAAAAACTGTTTTTT.